Listed below are T cell receptor beta chains from one sample, sequenced in a study of blood T cell repertoires in COVID-19. Here immunoSEQ multiplex PCR was the method, and the copy in TCRdb shows in-frame clones only, minus some. The sample comprises roughly 200,000 clones, 87% of which are singletons, and about 9.3% rests with the top ten. Sequencing was carried out using PBMCs or T cells enriched from blood (not recorded which). Receptor source: a man aged 18 to 29 with acute COVID-19. Each CDR3 is given with its conserved first and last residue. The D gene is left open where the match is weak.

d_call	cdr3_length	j_call	v_call	cdr3_aa
TRBD1	16	TRBJ2-5	TRBV14	CASSQWRDRGLETQYF
TRBD2	13	TRBJ2-7	TRBV2	CASSSQVGGEQYF
.	14	TRBJ1-1	TRBV4-1	CASSQDLGALEAFF
.	13	TRBJ2-7	TRBV5-8	CASTTVERDEQYF
TRBD1	15	TRBJ1-4	TRBV28	CASSNPGQGNEKLFF
.	12	TRBJ1-2	TRBV30	CAWSGNSYGYTF
TRBD1	11	TRBJ2-7	TRBV27	CASQGAYEQYF
.	14	TRBJ1-4	TRBV6-5	CASSFNPYAGKLFF
.	16	TRBJ2-2	TRBV2	CASSDAQGLNTGELFF
TRBD1	15	TRBJ1-1	TRBV7-3	CASSPGQGMNTEAFF
TRBD2	15	TRBJ2-3	TRBV30	CAWTDGLAGADTQYF
.	16	TRBJ2-5	TRBV14	CASSQVLRILEETQYF
.	15	TRBJ1-2	TRBV9	CASSVAGRAVDGYTF
TRBD2	15	TRBJ2-7	TRBV19	CASSRASGRYYEQYF
.	15	TRBJ2-7	TRBV9	CASSVDIGSSYEQYF
TRBD1	15	TRBJ2-3	TRBV29-1	CSVRRTGSSTDTQYF
.	13	TRBJ2-4	TRBV9	CASSVAQSGIQYF
TRBD2	16	TRBJ2-7	TRBV4-2	CASSQEATSGSYEQYF
TRBD1	17	TRBJ1-4	TRBV9	CASSPRTGRATNEKLFF
.	16	TRBJ2-2	TRBV28	CASSLWTRENTGELFF
.	15	TRBJ1-3	TRBV9	CASSPEGGSGNTIYF
.	14	TRBJ1-1	TRBV5-4	CASSLGHMNTEAFF
TRBD1	12	TRBJ1-2	TRBV28	CASTDRVFGYTF
.	16	TRBJ1-2	TRBV4-1	CASSPLGTAAQTYYTF
TRBD2	14	TRBJ2-5	TRBV27	CASGLSGSRETQYF
TRBD2	15	TRBJ2-7	TRBV20-1	CSASSGTSGSYEQYF
.	16	TRBJ1-3	TRBV9	CASSEARGYSGNTIYF
.	13	TRBJ2-5	TRBV18	CASSPRDQETQYF
.	16	TRBJ2-5	TRBV4-2	CASSQEAGLVQETQYF
.	8	TRBJ2-7	TRBV20-1	CTLRLEYF
TRBD1	14	TRBJ2-1	TRBV24-1	CATSTGQGWNEQFF
.	14	TRBJ1-5	TRBV19	CASSIGRTNQPQHF
.	14	TRBJ2-7	TRBV7-2	CASSLAGFGYEQYF
.	15	TRBJ1-6	TRBV6-5	CASTAGADYNSPLHF
TRBD1	12	TRBJ1-2	TRBV4-1	CASSGMTGASTF
TRBD1	19	TRBJ2-5	TRBV28	CASSLSRIQGRGLQETQYF
.	14	TRBJ1-1	TRBV28	CASSFRGGDTEAFF
.	13	TRBJ2-3	TRBV7-6	CASSFSSTDTQYF
.	14	TRBJ2-2	TRBV2	CASLPSEYTGELFF
.	14	TRBJ2-3	TRBV9	CASSERRGTDTQYF
.	13	TRBJ2-3	TRBV30	CAWSVPGADTQYF
.	15	TRBJ2-5	TRBV2	CASSERPRGQETQYF
.	13	TRBJ2-7	TRBV3-1/TRBV3-2	CASSQYISYEQYF
.	15	TRBJ1-2	TRBV9	CASSVEQGTIYGYTF
.	15	TRBJ1-6	TRBV30	CAWSVWGGFGSPLHF
.	15	TRBJ2-7	TRBV30	CAWRPPVPTPYEQYF
.	15	TRBJ1-4	TRBV19	CASSGLREAREKLFF
.	13	TRBJ2-7	TRBV7-6	CASSSDSSYEQYF
TRBD2	12	TRBJ2-5	TRBV27	CASSRGGETQYF
TRBD1	14	TRBJ1-2	TRBV6-5	CASSLGTDGYGYTF
.	14	TRBJ1-1	TRBV19	CASTWSGVNTEAFF